Each of the 8 T cell receptor beta chains below was sequenced from the same sample in a study. TCRdb analysed the RT-PCR reads with MiXCR anew, one entry per CDR3 protein. The data show around 700,000 distinct CDR3 sequences, approximately 15% seen once. Sequenced: memory CD4+ T cells from blood. Receptor source: a female donor in good health, serving as a healthy control.

This clonotype was found many times. V gene TRBV5-1 combines with J gene TRBJ2-3; the D is unclear. Germline values: CDR1 SGHRS, CDR2 YFSETQ. CDR3 length: 15 amino acids. V dropped 0 bases and J dropped 2 bases, with 10 bases sitting between them. The CDR3 DNA reads as TGCGCCAGCAGCTTGGCTTCGGCTCACACAGATACGCAGTATTTT. The encoded protein is CASSLASAHTDTQYF.

This clonotype was seen more than once but under ten times. The chain recombines TRBV12-3 or TRBV12-4 with TRBJ1-5, with D possibly matching TRBD1 (5 bases). V lost 3 bases to trimming and J lost 1 base, with 13 bases between them. The CDR3 has 16 amino acids. DNA of the CDR3: TGTGCCAGCAGTTTTTCTTCGTGGGGCAGCAATCAGCCCCAGCATTTT. This translates into CASSFSSWGSNQPQHF.

V gene TRBV3-1 combines with J gene TRBJ1-2; the D is unclear. Germline CDR1 reads LGHDT; CDR2 reads YNNKEL (reference sequence). Trimming cost V 6 bases and J 7 bases, with 12 bases left between them. The CDR3 contains 12 residues. CDR3 amino acids: CASRGISPGYTF. The CDR3 DNA reads TGTGCCAGCAGGGGCATTTCGCCTGGCTACACCTTC.

This clonotype was observed a handful of times. This chain links TRBV4-2 with TRBJ1-5; TRBD1 might be the D (5 bases). Trimming took off 0 bases at V and 0 bases at J, with 12 bases between the two ends. The CDR3 is 17 amino acids. Germline assignment: CDR1 LGHNA and CDR2 YNFKEQ. As DNA, the CDR3 is TGTGCCAGCAGCCAAGATCCCAGCAGGGATAGCAATCAGCCCCAGCATTTT. It codes for CASSQDPSRDSNQPQHF.

This clonotype has a handful of counts. The chain is built from TRBV12-3 or TRBV12-4 and TRBJ1-4; maybe TRBD1 (6 bases). With 5 bases removed from V and 8 bases from J, the gap between germline ends came to 15 bases. This CDR3 region has 14 residues. The CDR3 DNA reads TGTGCCAGCAGTCCTACAGGGAAGGAGGAAAAACTGTTTTTT. Translation gives CASSPTGKEEKLFF.

Many counts were recorded for this clonotype. The gene calls are TRBV5-8 and TRBJ2-6; D not certain. This CDR3 contains 17 residues. The germline CDR1 and CDR2 sequences are SGHTS and YDEGEE. Trimming took off 0 bases at V and 0 bases at J, with 10 bases between the two ends. The CDR3 sequence: CASSLAVESSGANVLTF. CDR3 bases: TGTGCCAGCAGCTTGGCGGTGGAATCCTCTGGGGCCAACGTCCTGACTTTC.

This chain links TRBV29-1 with TRBJ1-4, with 7 nucleotides matching TRBD1. CDR3 length equals 15 residues. J was trimmed by 7 bases and V by 5 bases; bases with no gene match: 13. Per the germline V gene, CDR1 is SQVTM and CDR2 is ANQGSEA. The CDR3 coding sequence is TGCAGCGTTCCAGACAGGGTTGGAATCTTTGAAAAACTGTTTTTT. It yields the protein CSVPDRVGIFEKLFF.

The chain couples TRBV5-4 to TRBJ1-4; D possibly corresponds to TRBD1 (5 bases). Germline V gene lookup returns CDR1 SGHNT and CDR2 YYREEE (reference sequence). The V and J ends lost 0 bases and 1 base respectively, with 13 bases between them. This CDR3 has 17 amino acids. DNA for the CDR3: TGTGCCAGCAGCTTGGGTTTGGCGGGGCAAACTAATGAAAAACTGTTTTTT. Amino acids: CASSLGLAGQTNEKLFF.